The 5 T cell receptor beta chains below come from one sample, sequenced in a study of cytomegalovirus exposure and HLA in healthy donors (dated by TCRdb to about 2017). The library was prepared using the immunoSEQ multiplex PCR assay. The multiplex PCR relied on a mix of 60 forward primers for TCR Vbeta segments and 13 reverse primers for TCR Jbeta segments. The source is immuneACCESS, and TCRdb retained only in-frame sequences with V and J called. Part of the clones is not carried over; for the studies checked, unresolved V genes explain less than half of this, and the remainder is unexplained. Counted in this sample were approximately 200,000 clones; 82% of them appeared once. The ten biggest clones cover about 0.1% of the sample. The sample consisted of PBMCs. The receptors here all came from a boy aged 2-15 years in good health and CMV-seronegative.

The rearrangement uses TRBV7-9 and TRBJ2-5; the D gene is possibly TRBD2 (7 bases). Trimming took 1 base from V and 5 from J, leaving 14 bases between them. The CDR3 is made up of 15 amino acids. Germline lookup yields CDR1 SEHNR and CDR2 FQNEAQ (reference sequence). CDR3 nucleotide sequence: TGTGCCAGCAGCTTAGAGGGGGGGCCCGGGGAGACCCAGTACTTC. Its protein product is CASSLEGGPGETQYF.

The rearrangement uses TRBV27 and TRBJ2-1; a possible D gene is TRBD1 (6 bases). Trimming pared 3 bases from V and 0 bases from J, leaving 12 bases between. This CDR3 region has 16 residues. Germline CDR1 MNHEY, CDR2 SMNVEV (reference sequence). The CDR3 loop is CASSLNRERSYNEQFF. CDR3 sequence (DNA): TGTGCCAGCAGTTTGAACAGGGAGCGCTCCTACAATGAGCAGTTCTTC.

The table lists this clone with a few counts. The V gene is TRBV7-2, the J gene TRBJ2-7; a possible D gene is TRBD1 (6 bases). The length of the CDR3 is 13 residues. Trimming pared 5 bases from V and 6 bases from J, leaving 14 bases between. The germline gives CDR1 SGHTA, CDR2 FQGNSA. CDR3 residues: CASSRNRDGEQYF. The CDR3 DNA is TGTGCCAGCAGCCGAAACAGGGATGGCGAGCAGTACTTC.

This clone occurred once. The rearrangement uses TRBV2 and TRBJ2-7, with a tentative D call TRBD1 (5 bases). There are 13 residues in the CDR3. Germline V gene data show CDR1 as SNHLY and CDR2 as FYNNEI. Trimming cost V 4 bases and J 2 bases, with 9 bases left between them. CDR3: CASSGTGAYEQYF. The CDR3 bases are TGTGCCAGCAGTGGTACAGGCGCCTACGAGCAGTACTTC.

The rearrangement joins TRBV7-2 to TRBJ2-7; 9 bases are shared with TRBD1. There are 14 residues in the CDR3. V trimming: 1 base; J trimming: 5 bases; junction bases outside the gene matches: 3. The germline gives CDR1 SGHTA, CDR2 FQGNSA. CDR3: CASSLGGTGNEQYF. The CDR3 DNA reads TGTGCCAGCAGCTTAGGAGGGACAGGGAACGAGCAGTACTTC.